This TCR beta chain was sequenced in a study of shared clonotypes between healthy human individuals. Repertoires were generated with immunoSEQ multiplex PCR, while TCRdb's copy carries only in-frame clones and drops some. The sample shows just over 2,000,000 clones, about 95% of them seen only once. To note about this clone: Additional DNA sequences in this sample encode the identical CDR3.

Terminally differentiated effector memory CD45RA+ cells were excluded from the naive CD8 cells, which were CD45RO-negative and positively selected for CCR7. The specimen was naive CD8+ T cells sorted from blood. This TCR was recovered from a young man in good health.

As DNA, the CDR3 is TGTGCCAGCAGTTTACAGGGGGCGAGTGGCTACACCTTC. Amino acids: CASSLQGASGYTF. V and J are TRBV27 and TRBJ1-2, with 8 bases fitting TRBD1. Germline V gives CDR1 MNHEY, CDR2 SMNVEV (reference sequence). The CDR3 sequence is 13 residues long. J lost 7 bases, V lost 2 bases, and 3 bases had no gene match.